Below are 3 T cell receptor beta chains sequenced from a single sample in a study of blood T cells in healthy people across ages. Primers used in a second PCR of roughly 7 to 11 cycles were a sample-barcoded 5' primer and a J-beta primer mix. TCRdb reanalysed the 5' RACE reads using MiXCR and keeps one entry per CDR3 protein. This repertoire shows 800,000 to 1,000,000 distinct CDR3 sequences, 45% to 50% found once; its top ten account for roughly 12%. Input material: blood. The receptors stem from a young man in good health.

This clonotype was detected only a few times. The chain links TRBV12-3 or TRBV12-4 to TRBJ2-1; TRBD1 matches 9 bases. V lost 5 bases to trimming and J lost 5 bases; unmatched junction nucleotides: 7. The CDR3 length is 15 residues. CDR3 amino acids: CASSPWGQGNNEQFF. CDR3 in DNA: TGTGCCAGCAGTCCCTGGGGACAGGGTAACAATGAGCAGTTCTTC.

In this sample, this clonotype turned up a few times. The chain couples TRBV29-1 to TRBJ2-5; maybe TRBD1 (6 bases). V was cut by 1 base and J by 0 bases, with 12 bases left in between. CDR1 and CDR2 (germline): SQVTM, ANQGSEA. This CDR3 comprises 15 residues. The CDR3: CSVEGGTLYQETQYF. The CDR3 bases are TGCAGCGTTGAAGGGGGGACACTGTACCAAGAGACCCAGTACTTC.

The CDR3 is CASSPPQGGRDTQYF. CDR3 sequence (DNA): TGTGCCAGCTCACCGCCTCAAGGGGGCCGAGATACGCAGTATTTT. This chain uses TRBV18 with TRBJ2-3; 7 nucleotides line up with TRBD1. Germline loops: CDR1 KGHSH, CDR2 LQKENI. The CDR3 runs to 15 residues. The junction had 8 bases not matched to a gene; V was cut back by 3 bases and J by 5 bases. Looking up the rest from reference TRBV18 and TRBJ2-3 gives the full variable domain: NAGVMQNPRHLVRRRGQEARLRCSPMKGHSHVYWYRQLPEEGLKFMVYLQKENIIDESGMPKERFSAEFPKEGPSILRIQQVVRGDSAAYFCASSPPQGGRDTQYFGPGTRLTVL.